This TCR beta chain appears in the sequencing data of a study of PD-1 blockade in mismatch repair-deficient tumors. On the study more broadly: Patients had more than ten mismatch repair-deficient cancer types, all previously treated and progressing.

In the case of this clone: What it binds is unknown.

PCR or immunohistochemistry showed mismatch repair deficiency in every enrolled patient. TCRs were sequenced from a few patients responding to pembrolizumab. CDR3 length: 14 residues. Trimming removed 4 bases from V and 1 base from J; junction bases left unmatched: 3. The germline CDR1 and CDR2 sequences are SGDLS and YYNGEE. Some clones are missing from TCRdb's copy, which holds only in-frame ones; the method was immunoSEQ multiplex PCR. The sample has about 79,000 clones, roughly 80% seen once; the top ten hold roughly 6%. Study conclusions and caveats: Tumor-resident clones, often undetectable pretreatment in blood, expanded then contracted after pembrolizumab.

Source: peripheral blood, taken 44 weeks after starting pembrolizumab. The chain links TRBV9 to TRBJ2-5, with 8 positions matching TRBD2. This TCR came from an adult with mismatch repair-deficient cancer. The CDR3 nucleotides read TGTGCCAGCAGCAGTGGACTAGCCCAAGAGACCCAGTACTTC. Encoded protein: CASSSGLAQETQYF.